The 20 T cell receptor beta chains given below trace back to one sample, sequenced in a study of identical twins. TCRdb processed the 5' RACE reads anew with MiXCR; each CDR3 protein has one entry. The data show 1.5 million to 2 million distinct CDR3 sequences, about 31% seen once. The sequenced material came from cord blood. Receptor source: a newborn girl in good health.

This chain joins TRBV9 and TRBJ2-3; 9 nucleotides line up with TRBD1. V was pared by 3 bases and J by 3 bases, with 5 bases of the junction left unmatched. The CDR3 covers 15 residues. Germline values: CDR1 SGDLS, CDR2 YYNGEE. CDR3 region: CASSAWTGDTDTQYF. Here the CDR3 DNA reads TGTGCCAGCAGCGCCTGGACAGGGGATACAGATACGCAGTATTTT.

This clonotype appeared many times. CDR3 nucleotides: TGTGCCATCAGTGTGGACAGGGGCCTATCCTACAATGAGCAGTTCTTC. It encodes CAISVDRGLSYNEQFF. The genes are TRBV10-3 and TRBJ2-1; 9 bases align to TRBD1. The V gene end was trimmed by 4 bases and the J gene end by 1 base; junction bases not matched to a gene: 5. Germline CDR1 reads ENHRY; CDR2 reads SYGVKD. CDR3 size: 16 residues.

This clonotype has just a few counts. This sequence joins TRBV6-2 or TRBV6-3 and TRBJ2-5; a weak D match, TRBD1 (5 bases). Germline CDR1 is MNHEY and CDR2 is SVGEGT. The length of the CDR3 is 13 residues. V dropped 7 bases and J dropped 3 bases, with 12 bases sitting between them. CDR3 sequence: CASKKTAEETQYF. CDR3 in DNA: TGTGCCAGCAAGAAGACAGCTGAAGAGACCCAGTACTTC.

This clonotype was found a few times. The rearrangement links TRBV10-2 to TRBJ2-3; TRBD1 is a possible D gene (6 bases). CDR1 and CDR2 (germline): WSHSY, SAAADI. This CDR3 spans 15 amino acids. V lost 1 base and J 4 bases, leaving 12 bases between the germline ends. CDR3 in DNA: TGCGCCAGCAGTGAGTGGGGACAAAGTCCAGATACGCAGTATTTT. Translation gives CASSEWGQSPDTQYF.

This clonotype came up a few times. The CDR3 region has the DNA TGTGCCAGCAGGATAGCAATCAATGAGCAGTTCTTC. Translating gives CASRIAINEQFF. J is TRBJ2-1 and V is TRBV2; D is undetermined. Trimming removed 6 bases at V and 6 bases at J, with 9 bases between. This CDR3 spans 12 amino acids. CDR1 SNHLY and CDR2 FYNNEI come from the germline V gene.

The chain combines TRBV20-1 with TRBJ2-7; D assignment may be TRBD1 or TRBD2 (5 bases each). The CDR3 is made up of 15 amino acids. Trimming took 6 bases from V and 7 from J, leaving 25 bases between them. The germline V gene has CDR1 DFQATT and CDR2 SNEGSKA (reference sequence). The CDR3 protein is CSAHPVGLAGYEQYF. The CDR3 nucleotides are TGCAGTGCCCATCCCGTGGGGCTAGCAGGCTATGAGCAGTACTTC.

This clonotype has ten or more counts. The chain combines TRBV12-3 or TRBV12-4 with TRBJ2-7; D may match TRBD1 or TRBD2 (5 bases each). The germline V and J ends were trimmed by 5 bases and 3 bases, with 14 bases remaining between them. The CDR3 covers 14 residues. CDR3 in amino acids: CASSPGPGIYEQYF. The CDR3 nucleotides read TGTGCCAGCAGTCCGGGACCAGGGATCTACGAGCAGTACTTC.

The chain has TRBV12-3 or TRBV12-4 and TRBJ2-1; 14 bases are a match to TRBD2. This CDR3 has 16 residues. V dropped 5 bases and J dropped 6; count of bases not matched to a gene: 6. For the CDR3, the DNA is TGTGCCAGCAGTGGCCTTGGGACTAGCGGGAGCAATGAGCAGTTCTTC. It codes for CASSGLGTSGSNEQFF.

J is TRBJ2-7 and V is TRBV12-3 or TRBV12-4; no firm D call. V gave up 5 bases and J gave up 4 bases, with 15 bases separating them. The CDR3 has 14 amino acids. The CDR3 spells CASSKNIGTYEQYF. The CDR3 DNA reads TGTGCCAGCAGTAAGAACATTGGTACTTACGAGCAGTACTTC.

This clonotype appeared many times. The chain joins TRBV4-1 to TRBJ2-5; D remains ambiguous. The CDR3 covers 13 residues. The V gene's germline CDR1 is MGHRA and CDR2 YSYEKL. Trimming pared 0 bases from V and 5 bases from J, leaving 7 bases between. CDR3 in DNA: TGCGCCAGCAGCCAAGATGTGGACGAGACCCAGTACTTC. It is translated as CASSQDVDETQYF.

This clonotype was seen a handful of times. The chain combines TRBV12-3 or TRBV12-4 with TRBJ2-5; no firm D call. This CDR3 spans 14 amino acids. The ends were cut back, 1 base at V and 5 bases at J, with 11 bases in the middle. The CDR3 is CASSLGRARETQYF. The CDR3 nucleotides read TGTGCCAGCAGTTTAGGTAGGGCCAGGGAGACCCAGTACTTC.

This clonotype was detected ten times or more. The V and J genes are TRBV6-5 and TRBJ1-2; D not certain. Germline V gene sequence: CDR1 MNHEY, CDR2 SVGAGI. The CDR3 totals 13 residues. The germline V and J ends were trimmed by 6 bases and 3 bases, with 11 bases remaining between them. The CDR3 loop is CASSPDRYYGYTF. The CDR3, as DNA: TGTGCCAGCAGCCCTGACCGTTACTATGGCTACACCTTC.

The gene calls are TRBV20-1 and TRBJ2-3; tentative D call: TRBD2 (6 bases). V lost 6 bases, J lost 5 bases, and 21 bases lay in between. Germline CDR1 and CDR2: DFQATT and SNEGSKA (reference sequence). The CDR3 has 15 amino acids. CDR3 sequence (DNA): TGCAGTGCCCCCCTCGGGACTCTACGTGGAGATACGCAGTATTTT. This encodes CSAPLGTLRGDTQYF.

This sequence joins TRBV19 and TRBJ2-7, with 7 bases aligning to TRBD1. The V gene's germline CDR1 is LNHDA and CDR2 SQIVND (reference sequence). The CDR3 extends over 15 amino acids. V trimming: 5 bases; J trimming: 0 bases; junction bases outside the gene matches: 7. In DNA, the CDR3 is TGTGCCAGTAGTGACGGGACAGCTTTCTCCTACGAGCAGTACTTC. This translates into CASSDGTAFSYEQYF.

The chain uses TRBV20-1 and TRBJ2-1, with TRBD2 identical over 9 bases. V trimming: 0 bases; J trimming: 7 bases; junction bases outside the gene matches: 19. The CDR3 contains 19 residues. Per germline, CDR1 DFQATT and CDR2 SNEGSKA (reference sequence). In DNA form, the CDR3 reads TGCAGTGCTAGAGATTTTCTAGCGGGGAGTTCTCGTTCGGTTAATGAGCAGTTCTTC. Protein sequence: CSARDFLAGSSRSVNEQFF.

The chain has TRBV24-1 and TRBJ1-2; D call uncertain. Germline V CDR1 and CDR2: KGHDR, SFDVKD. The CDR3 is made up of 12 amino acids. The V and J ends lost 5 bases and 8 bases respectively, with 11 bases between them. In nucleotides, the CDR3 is TGTGCCACCAGTGGTCGTCGCGGAGGCTACACCTTC. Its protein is CATSGRRGGYTF.

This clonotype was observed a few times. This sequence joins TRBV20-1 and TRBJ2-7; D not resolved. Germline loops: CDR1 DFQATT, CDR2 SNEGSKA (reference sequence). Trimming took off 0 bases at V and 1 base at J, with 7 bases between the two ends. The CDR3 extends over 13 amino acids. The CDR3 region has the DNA TGCAGTGCTAGAGATGGAAATTCCTACGAGCAGTACTTC. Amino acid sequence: CSARDGNSYEQYF.

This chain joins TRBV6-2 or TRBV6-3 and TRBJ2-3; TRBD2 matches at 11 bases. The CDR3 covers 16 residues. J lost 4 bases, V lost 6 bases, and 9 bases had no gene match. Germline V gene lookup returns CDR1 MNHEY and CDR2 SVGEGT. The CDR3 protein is CASRQRLAGSADTQYF. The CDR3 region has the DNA TGTGCCAGCAGGCAACGACTAGCGGGGTCCGCAGATACGCAGTATTTT.

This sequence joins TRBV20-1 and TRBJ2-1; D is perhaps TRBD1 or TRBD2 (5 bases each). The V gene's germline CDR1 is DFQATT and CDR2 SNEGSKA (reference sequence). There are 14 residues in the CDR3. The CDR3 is CSASGTFLMSEQFF. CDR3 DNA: TGCAGCGCGTCGGGGACCTTCCTAATGAGTGAGCAGTTCTTC.

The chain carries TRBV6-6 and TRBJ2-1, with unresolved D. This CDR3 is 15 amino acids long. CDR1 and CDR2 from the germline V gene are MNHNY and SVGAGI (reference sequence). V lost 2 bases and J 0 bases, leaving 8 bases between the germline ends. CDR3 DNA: TGTGCCAGCAGTTACGTCGCTAGCTCCTACAATGAGCAGTTCTTC. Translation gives CASSYVASSYNEQFF.